These 24 T cell receptor beta chains share one sample of origin, sequenced in a study of T cells after yellow fever vaccination. TCRdb reanalysed the 5' RACE reads using MiXCR and keeps one entry per CDR3 protein. The sample carries about 260,000 distinct CDR3 sequences, under 15% recorded once. Sequencing was performed on CD4+ T cells sorted from PBMCs, taken 45 days after the yellow fever booster vaccination. Source of these receptors: a man aged 30 to 39 who received the YFV17D yellow fever vaccine.

There are a few counts of this clonotype. This chain uses TRBV5-1 with TRBJ1-6; tentatively, D is TRBD1 (5 bases). The CDR3 has 16 residues. Deletions cut 0 bases from V and 2 bases from J, with 9 bases between. Germline V lookup: CDR1 SGHRS, CDR2 YFSETQ. CDR3 coding DNA: TGCGCCAGCAGCTTGGAGGGACCTACCTATAATTCACCCCTCCACTTT. As protein: CASSLEGPTYNSPLHF. Full variable domain (remainder filled in from reference TRBV5-1 and TRBJ1-6): KAGVTQTPRYLIKTRGQQVTLSCSPISGHRSVSWYQQTPGQGLQFLFEYFSETQRNKGNFPGRFSGRQFSNSRSEMNVSTLELGDSALYLCASSLEGPTYNSPLHFGNGTRLTVT.

There are many counts of this clonotype. The chain links TRBV10-3 to TRBJ2-1; D might be TRBD2 (6 bases). The germline gives CDR1 ENHRY, CDR2 SYGVKD. This CDR3 has 15 residues. V was cut by 2 bases and J by 4 bases, with 12 bases left in between. CDR3 DNA sequence: TGTGCCATCAGTGAGAGACTGGCGGGATACAATGAGCAGTTCTTC. Amino acids: CAISERLAGYNEQFF.

This clonotype came up a few times. The V gene is TRBV20-1, the J gene TRBJ2-1; D may be TRBD2 (6 bases). V lost 0 bases to trimming and J lost 6 bases, with 12 bases between them. The CDR3 contains 14 residues. CDR1 and CDR2 (germline): DFQATT, SNEGSKA (reference sequence). The CDR3 bases are TGCAGTGCTAGAGATCCGGAGGGGAGCAATGAGCAGTTCTTC. The encoded protein is CSARDPEGSNEQFF.

V is TRBV7-2 and J is TRBJ2-7; 9 positions match TRBD1. Germline values: CDR1 SGHTA, CDR2 FQGNSA. V shed 2 bases, J shed 3 bases, and the junction held 5 bases outside the gene matches. The CDR3 is 15 residues long. CDR3 sequence reads: CASSLQPDRGYEQYF. The DNA for the CDR3 is TGTGCCAGCAGCTTACAACCGGACAGGGGCTACGAGCAGTACTTC. The full variable domain, its missing parts supplied by reference TRBV7-2 and TRBJ2-7, is GAGVSQSPSNKVTEKGKDVELRCDPISGHTALYWYRQSLGQGLEFLIYFQGNSAPDKSGLPSDRFSAERTGGSVSTLTIQRTQQEDSAVYLCASSLQPDRGYEQYFGPGTRLTVT.

This clonotype has only a few counts. The chain combines TRBV20-1 with TRBJ2-7; D is unresolved. The CDR3 extends over 15 amino acids. Germline CDR1 and CDR2: DFQATT and SNEGSKA (reference sequence). Trimming cost V 1 base and J 6 bases, with 19 bases left between them. CDR3 nucleotide sequence: TGCAGTGCTAGAGCGAGCTACCACTCAGGCCGCGAGCAGTACTTC. Translating gives CSARASYHSGREQYF.

This chain uses TRBV6-6 with TRBJ2-7; D is perhaps TRBD1 (5 bases). Trimming left V 3 bases short and J 8 bases short, with 14 bases between. Looked up from germline, CDR1 is MNHNY and CDR2 is SVGAGI (reference sequence). The CDR3 runs to 13 residues. The CDR3 reads CASSYSPTVKQYF. The CDR3 nucleotides are TGTGCCAGCAGTTATTCCCCGACAGTCAAGCAGTACTTC.

The chain joins TRBV7-2 to TRBJ2-6, with 7 bases identical to TRBD1. From germline, CDR1 is SGHTA and CDR2 FQGNSA. The CDR3 extends over 16 amino acids. V shed 2 bases, J shed 2 bases, and the junction held 3 bases outside the gene matches. The CDR3 coding sequence is TGTGCCAGCAGCTTACAAGGGGGCCCTGGGGCCAACGTCCTGACTTTC. Amino acids: CASSLQGGPGANVLTF.

The V and J genes are TRBV5-1 and TRBJ2-1, with D unresolved. Germline V gene sequence: CDR1 SGHRS, CDR2 YFSETQ. CDR3 length: 14 residues. Trimming left V 0 bases short and J 8 bases short, with 12 bases between. Here the CDR3 reads CASSLGGRSDEQFF. CDR3 bases: TGCGCCAGCAGCTTGGGGGGTAGAAGTGATGAGCAGTTCTTC.

This clonotype was detected a few times. The chain has TRBV29-1 and TRBJ2-4; 7 nucleotides match TRBD2. From germline, CDR1 is SQVTM and CDR2 ANQGSEA. Germline trimming cut 7 bases from V and 5 bases from J; bases unmatched to any gene: 5. This CDR3 contains 12 residues. The CDR3 reads CSAGRGQNIQYF. Here the CDR3 DNA reads TGCAGCGCGGGGAGGGGACAAAACATTCAGTACTTC.

The chain combines TRBV5-1 with TRBJ2-5, with 8 bases fitting TRBD2. Germline CDR1 is SGHRS and CDR2 is YFSETQ. The CDR3 is made up of 15 amino acids. The V segment lost 5 bases and the J segment 3 bases; nucleotides outside the gene matches: 9. The CDR3 sequence: CASSGSGRREETQYF. The DNA for the CDR3 is TGCGCCAGCAGTGGAAGCGGGAGAAGGGAAGAGACCCAGTACTTC.

The rearrangement links TRBV20-1 to TRBJ1-5; no definite D call. The germline V and J ends were trimmed by 2 bases and 3 bases, with 8 bases remaining between them. The CDR3 is 13 amino acids. In germline, CDR1 is DFQATT, CDR2 SNEGSKA (reference sequence). The DNA of the CDR3 is TGCAGTGCTAGATCGACTCTCAATCAGCCCCAGCATTTT. It specifies CSARSTLNQPQHF.

This clonotype was recorded a few times. The chain is built from TRBV7-9 and TRBJ2-3, with D uncertain. The CDR3 has 13 residues. In germline, CDR1 is SEHNR, CDR2 FQNEAQ (reference sequence). The V gene lost 7 bases and the J gene lost 6 bases, with 14 bases spanning the gap. This CDR3 is CASNANPGDTQYF. The CDR3 region has the DNA TGTGCCAGCAACGCTAACCCTGGGGATACGCAGTATTTT.

In this sample, this clonotype turned up a few times. The genes are TRBV5-1 and TRBJ2-1; D is unclear. The length of the CDR3 is 14 residues. Germline V gene data show CDR1 as SGHRS and CDR2 as YFSETQ. V was clipped by 0 bases and J by 9 bases, with 13 bases between them. The CDR3 protein is CASSLARKATEQFF. The CDR3, as DNA: TGCGCCAGCAGCTTGGCCAGGAAAGCGACTGAGCAGTTCTTC. Based on the CDR3 plus reference TRBV5-1 and TRBJ2-1, the full variable domain is KAGVTQTPRYLIKTRGQQVTLSCSPISGHRSVSWYQQTPGQGLQFLFEYFSETQRNKGNFPGRFSGRQFSNSRSEMNVSTLELGDSALYLCASSLARKATEQFFGPGTRLTVL.

This clonotype came up a few times. The chain employs TRBV4-3 and TRBJ2-1; no definite D call. The CDR3 runs 16 residues. Deletions cut 0 bases from V and 0 bases from J, with 9 bases between. Germline assignment: CDR1 LGHNA and CDR2 YSLEER. CDR3 nucleotide sequence: TGCGCCAGCAGCCAAGAACTCCCCGCCTCCTACAATGAGCAGTTCTTC. Its translation: CASSQELPASYNEQFF.

In this sample, this clonotype turned up a few times. This chain joins TRBV5-1 and TRBJ2-1, with D tentatively TRBD2 (6 bases). The germline CDR1 and CDR2 sequences are SGHRS and YFSETQ. V was trimmed by 4 bases and J by 0 bases, leaving 11 bases between them. The CDR3 loop spans 15 amino acids. CDR3 nucleotides: TGCGCCAGCAGCCCGTTAGCGGACTCCTACAATGAGCAGTTCTTC. It is translated as CASSPLADSYNEQFF.

The rearrangement uses TRBV10-3 and TRBJ2-1; 7 bases fit TRBD1. The CDR3 has 14 amino acids. In germline, CDR1 is ENHRY, CDR2 SYGVKD. The V segment lost 10 bases and the J segment 7 bases; nucleotides outside the gene matches: 13. The CDR3 nucleotides are TGTGCCACTACTCGACAGGGTCTAGGGAATGAGCAGTTCTTC. Protein sequence: CATTRQGLGNEQFF.

This chain uses TRBV19 with TRBJ2-7; perhaps TRBD1 as D (6 bases). V was pared by 6 bases and J by 9 bases, with 12 bases between. Germline values: CDR1 LNHDA, CDR2 SQIVND (reference sequence). CDR3 size: 11 residues. CDR3 DNA sequence: TGTGCCAGTAGGACAACGGACAGGCAGTACTTC. Translated, it gives CASRTTDRQYF.

The rearrangement joins TRBV12-3 or TRBV12-4 to TRBJ2-7; 13 nucleotides align to TRBD2. This CDR3 has 15 residues. The trim removed 7 bases at V and 2 bases at J, leaving 5 bases unmatched. The CDR3 protein is CASTTGTSGTYEQYF. The CDR3 DNA sequence: TGTGCCAGCACCACTGGGACTAGCGGGACCTACGAGCAGTACTTC.

Note on this clonotype: A much larger clone differs from this one at a single base, so this may be a read error. The chain uses TRBV7-2 and TRBJ2-5; 7 bases are a match to TRBD2. This CDR3 region has 13 residues. The trim removed 5 bases at V and 2 bases at J, leaving 2 bases unmatched. The germline gives CDR1 SGHTA, CDR2 FQGNSA. CDR3 in amino acids: CASSMGGQETQYF. CDR3 sequence (DNA): TGTGCCAGCAGCATGGGGGGGCAAGAGACCCAGTACTTC.

This clonotype has a count of ten or more. This chain connects TRBV29-1 to TRBJ2-2; possibly TRBD1 for D (6 bases). This CDR3 spans 13 amino acids. CDR1 is SQVTM and CDR2 is ANQGSEA in the germline V gene. Trimming removed 1 base from V and 7 bases from J, with 10 bases in between. The CDR3 bases are TGCAGCGTTGAAGGGGGGCGGAACGGGGAGCTGTTTTTT. Translated: CSVEGGRNGELFF.

Only a few counts were recorded for this clonotype. This chain joins TRBV27 and TRBJ2-3; a possible D gene is TRBD1 (6 bases). The V gene lost 0 bases and the J gene lost 2 bases, with 21 bases spanning the gap. Germline V lookup: CDR1 MNHEY, CDR2 SMNVEV (reference sequence). The CDR3 consists of 19 residues. CDR3 sequence reads: CASSLSLLRTARYTDTQYF. In DNA form, the CDR3 reads TGTGCCAGCAGTTTATCCCTCCTAAGGACAGCCCGCTACACAGATACGCAGTATTTT.

V and J are TRBV12-3 or TRBV12-4 and TRBJ2-3; TRBD1 aligns across 7 bases. The V gene end was trimmed by 8 bases and the J gene end by 2 bases; junction bases not matched to a gene: 4. The CDR3 loop spans 13 amino acids. CDR3 bases: TGTGCCAGCCAGGGACAGCTCACAGATACGCAGTATTTT. Translated, it gives CASQGQLTDTQYF.

Only a few counts were recorded for this clonotype. This sequence joins TRBV10-3 and TRBJ1-5; 11 positions agree with TRBD1. Germline trimming cut 10 bases from V and 0 bases from J; bases unmatched to any gene: 14. Germline values: CDR1 ENHRY, CDR2 SYGVKD. The CDR3 length is 18 residues. The CDR3 region is CATSREDRGPYSNQPQHF. In DNA form, the CDR3 reads TGTGCCACCAGCCGCGAGGACAGGGGGCCTTATAGCAATCAGCCCCAGCATTTT.

The CDR3 DNA follows: TGCGCCAGCTACAGGGCCGGGGAGCAGTTCTTC. It translates to CASYRAGEQFF. V and J are TRBV5-1 and TRBJ2-1; possible D gene TRBD1, 6 bases. CDR1 and CDR2 from the germline V gene are SGHRS and YFSETQ. The CDR3 runs to 11 residues. Trimming removed 7 bases from V and 10 bases from J, with 12 bases in between.